Presented here are 30 T cell receptor beta chains from one specimen sequenced in a study of cytomegalovirus exposure and HLA in healthy donors. Use of 60 Vbeta and 13 Jbeta primers characterized the PCR. Assay used: immunoSEQ multiplex PCR; TCRdb lists only in-frame clones, some missing. The profile shows 100,000 or so clones, 60% to 80% of them singletons. The source material was PBMCs. All receptors derive from a man younger than 40 in good health and CMV-seronegative.

This rearrangement joins TRBV7-9 to TRBJ1-4; 8 bases are shared with TRBD1. V shed 5 bases and J 8 bases; nucleotides not matched to a gene: 4. CDR1 is SEHNR and CDR2 is FQNEAQ in the germline V gene (reference sequence). This CDR3 is built from 13 residues. This chain's CDR3 is CASSVGTGEKLFF. The CDR3 DNA reads as TGTGCCAGCAGCGTAGGGACAGGAGAAAAACTGTTTTTT.

The genes are TRBV9 and TRBJ1-1; D might be TRBD1 (5 bases). Germline lookup yields CDR1 SGDLS and CDR2 YYNGEE. V was shortened by 3 bases and J by 4 bases, with 10 bases between the two germline ends. This CDR3 region has 13 residues. The chain's CDR3 is CASSARDSTEAFF. In nucleotides, the CDR3 is TGTGCCAGCAGCGCCCGAGACAGCACTGAAGCTTTCTTT.

This chain uses TRBV28 with TRBJ2-7; TRBD1 matches 8 bases. Germline V gene sequence: CDR1 MDHEN, CDR2 SYDVKM. The V and J ends lost 5 bases and 5 bases, in that order; junction bases with no gene match: 11. This CDR3 contains 15 residues. CDR3 region: CASSPRDRLRNEQYF. The CDR3 nucleotides read TGTGCCAGCAGTCCGAGGGACAGGCTAAGGAACGAGCAGTACTTC.

In DNA form, the CDR3 reads TGTGCCAGTAGTGGGGGACAGGAATTATATTTT. Residues: CASSGGQELYF. The J gene is TRBJ1-3, the V gene TRBV19; 8 bases match TRBD1. The CDR3 contains 11 residues. V lost 5 bases and J lost 14; bases outside the gene matches: 5. Looked up from germline, CDR1 is LNHDA and CDR2 is SQIVND (reference sequence).

The rearrangement uses TRBV5-1 and TRBJ2-2; 7 bases fit TRBD2. The CDR3 has 15 amino acids. Germline assignment: CDR1 SGHRS and CDR2 YFSETQ. Losses at the gene ends were 3 bases for V and 1 base for J; bases not matched to a gene: 3. The CDR3 nucleotides read TGCGCCAGCAGCTCAGCTAGCGGGAACACCGGGGAGCTGTTTTTT. It translates to CASSSASGNTGELFF.

The chain joins TRBV19 to TRBJ2-1; no firm D call. V lost 3 bases, J lost 3 bases, and 6 bases lay in between. The CDR3 runs 13 residues. From germline, CDR1 is LNHDA and CDR2 SQIVND (reference sequence). The CDR3 nucleotides are TGTGCCAGTAGTATTTACATCTACAATGAGCAGTTCTTC. Translation: CASSIYIYNEQFF.

The rearrangement uses TRBV14 and TRBJ1-4, with no clear D. V gave up 1 base and J gave up 7 bases, with 4 bases separating them. The germline V gene encodes CDR1 SGHDN and CDR2 FVKESK. The CDR3 covers 12 residues. The CDR3 region has the DNA TGTGCCAGCAGCCAAGTGGCTGAAAAACTGTTTTTT. Translated, it gives CASSQVAEKLFF.

This chain joins TRBV7-2 and TRBJ2-4; 13 nucleotides line up with TRBD2. The trim removed 5 bases at V and 5 bases at J, leaving 6 bases unmatched. Germline V gene data show CDR1 as SGHTA and CDR2 as FQGNSA. The CDR3 consists of 16 residues. The CDR3 DNA sequence: TGTGCCAGCAGCCTAACTAGCGGGAGGGCCCAAAACATTCAGTACTTC. Amino acids: CASSLTSGRAQNIQYF.

This clone appeared a few times. The rearrangement joins TRBV19 to TRBJ2-1; maybe TRBD2 (5 bases). Deletions cut 3 bases from V and 0 bases from J, with 9 bases between. The CDR3 consists of 15 residues. Germline V lookup: CDR1 LNHDA, CDR2 SQIVND (reference sequence). The CDR3 sequence: CASSIEGTSYNEQFF. CDR3 sequence (DNA): TGTGCCAGTAGTATTGAGGGTACCTCCTACAATGAGCAGTTCTTC. Using reference TRBV19 and TRBJ2-1 for the parts outside the CDR3, the full variable domain is DGGITQSPKYLFRKEGQNVTLSCEQNLNHDAMYWYRQDPGQGLRLIYYSQIVNDFQKGDIAEGYSVSREKKESFPLTVTSAQKNPTAFYLCASSIEGTSYNEQFFGPGTRLTVL.

The rearrangement links TRBV19 to TRBJ2-6; D remains ambiguous. V lost 7 bases and J 0 bases, leaving 16 bases between the germline ends. The germline CDR1 and CDR2 sequences are LNHDA and SQIVND (reference sequence). CDR3 length: 17 amino acids. The CDR3 DNA follows: TGTGCCAGTAATAGAGTCCACCGAACCTCTGGGGCCAACGTCCTGACTTTC. It is translated as CASNRVHRTSGANVLTF.

This clone was recorded a few times. The V and J genes are TRBV7-2 and TRBJ2-1; D uncertain. The CDR3 runs to 16 residues. Germline V gene sequence: CDR1 SGHTA, CDR2 FQGNSA. With 4 bases removed from V and 6 bases from J, the gap between germline ends came to 19 bases. CDR3 DNA: TGTGCCAGCAGCTCGTCCGTCGACCCCCCGGGCAATGAGCAGTTCTTC. Translated: CASSSSVDPPGNEQFF.

The rearrangement links TRBV2 to TRBJ2-1; 7 positions match TRBD2. There are 14 residues in the CDR3. The V segment lost 4 bases and the J segment 3 bases; nucleotides outside the gene matches: 3. CDR1 SNHLY and CDR2 FYNNEI come from the germline V gene. CDR3 coding DNA: TGTGCCAGCAGTGTGGGGAGGGGCTACAATGAGCAGTTCTTC. Encoded protein: CASSVGRGYNEQFF.

This clone came up a few times. CDR3 in amino acids: CASSQSRRGGTGELFF. The CDR3 DNA follows: TGCGCCAGCAGCCAATCCCGCAGAGGGGGCACCGGGGAGCTGTTTTTT. This chain links TRBV4-3 with TRBJ2-2, with D tentatively TRBD1 (6 bases). Germline V CDR1 and CDR2: LGHNA, YSLEER. The CDR3 totals 16 residues. V was cut by 2 bases and J by 4 bases, with 14 bases left in between.

The gene calls are TRBV29-1 and TRBJ1-2; 9 bases align to TRBD1. Trimming cost V 0 bases and J 5 bases; bases outside gene matches: 13. This CDR3 is 17 amino acids long. The germline V gene encodes CDR1 SQVTM and CDR2 ANQGSEA. CDR3 sequence reads: CSVEDYETGGEGYGYTF. The CDR3, as DNA: TGCAGCGTTGAAGATTATGAGACAGGGGGAGAGGGGTATGGCTACACCTTC. The full variable domain, rest sourced from reference TRBV29-1 and TRBJ1-2, is SAVISQKPSRDICQRGTSLTIQCQVDSQVTMMFWYRQQPGQSLTLIATANQGSEATYESGFVIDKFPISRPNLTFSTLTVSNMSPEDSSIYLCSVEDYETGGEGYGYTFGSGTRLTVV.

The chain has TRBV9 and TRBJ2-1; unclear D gene. V was pared by 1 base and J by 3 bases, with 8 bases between. CDR1 is SGDLS, CDR2 YYNGEE, per germline. CDR3 size: 14 residues. CDR3 amino acids: CASSVQAIYNEQFF. The CDR3 DNA follows: TGTGCCAGCAGCGTACAGGCGATCTACAATGAGCAGTTCTTC.

This clone was counted a few times. The V and J genes are TRBV6-5 and TRBJ1-1; 8 nucleotides match TRBD1. The CDR3 consists of 16 residues. Trimming took 0 bases from V and 7 from J; bases not matched to a gene: 10. CDR1 and CDR2 from the germline V gene are MNHEY and SVGAGI. The CDR3 here is CASSYSHPGQAGEAFF. CDR3 nucleotide sequence: TGTGCCAGCAGTTACTCCCATCCGGGACAGGCGGGTGAAGCTTTCTTT.

The rearrangement uses TRBV2 and TRBJ2-5, with D uncertain. The CDR3 runs to 13 residues. V lost 3 bases and J 5 bases, leaving 10 bases between the germline ends. Germline lookup yields CDR1 SNHLY and CDR2 FYNNEI. The CDR3 coding sequence is TGTGCCAGCAGTGACTCGGGTCGGGAGACCCAGTACTTC. Amino acid sequence: CASSDSGRETQYF.

The rearrangement uses TRBV4-3 and TRBJ2-7; 13 bases align to TRBD2. V lost 1 base and J lost 2; bases outside the gene matches: 2. Germline V CDR1 and CDR2: LGHNA, YSLEER. There are 16 residues in the CDR3. The CDR3 sequence is CASSQGTSGSPYEQYF. The CDR3 DNA reads as TGCGCCAGCAGCCAAGGGACTAGCGGGAGCCCCTACGAGCAGTACTTC.

This clone came up a few times. The chain links TRBV30 to TRBJ1-1; no reliable D call. This CDR3 comprises 12 residues. With 5 bases removed from V and 0 bases from J, the gap between germline ends came to 7 bases. Germline-derived CDR1 and CDR2 are GTSNPN and SVGIG (reference sequence). DNA for the CDR3: TGTGCCTGGGCGGGGATGAACACTGAAGCTTTCTTT. This gives the protein CAWAGMNTEAFF.

The chain is built from TRBV6-1 and TRBJ2-7; D gene unclear. The CDR3 has 13 residues. V lost 4 bases and J lost 3, with 10 bases in between. Germline V gene sequence: CDR1 MNHNS, CDR2 SASEGT. The CDR3 coding sequence is TGTGCCAGCAGTGGTGACTCACACTACGAGCAGTACTTC. Its translation: CASSGDSHYEQYF.

This clone occurred once. The chain is built from TRBV7-9 and TRBJ1-3; D gene uncertain. Trimming removed 4 bases at V and 2 bases at J, with 12 bases between. CDR1 is SEHNR, CDR2 FQNEAQ, per germline (reference sequence). The CDR3 consists of 15 residues. In DNA, the CDR3 is TGTGCCAGCAGCTCACACAGTTCCCCTGGAAACACCATATATTTT. Residues: CASSSHSSPGNTIYF.

The J gene is TRBJ1-2, the V gene TRBV7-2, with a tentative D call TRBD1 (5 bases). V was pared by 5 bases and J by 8 bases, with 15 bases between. Germline CDR1 is SGHTA and CDR2 is FQGNSA. This CDR3 has 13 amino acids. The CDR3 DNA reads TGTGCCAGCAGCCCTACAGGCAGTGGGGGCTACACCTTC. Amino acid sequence: CASSPTGSGGYTF.

The chain uses TRBV30 and TRBJ2-2; D gene uncertain. The germline CDR1 and CDR2 sequences are GTSNPN and SVGIG (reference sequence). The CDR3 covers 14 residues. Trimming cost V 4 bases and J 0 bases, with 9 bases left between them. The CDR3 DNA follows: TGTGCCTGGAATCGTGTCGCGAACACCGGGGAGCTGTTTTTT. Translating it yields CAWNRVANTGELFF. The full variable domain, with the rest looked up from reference TRBV30 and TRBJ2-2, is SQTIHQWPATLVQPVGSPLSLECTVEGTSNPNLYWYRQAAGRGLQLLFYSVGIGQISSEVPQNLSASRPQDRQFILSSKKLLLSDSGFYLCAWNRVANTGELFFGEGSRLTVL.

The V and J genes are TRBV28 and TRBJ2-3, with 10 bases lining up with TRBD2. In germline, CDR1 is MDHEN, CDR2 SYDVKM. J was trimmed by 3 bases and V by 2 bases; bases with no gene match: 2. This CDR3 contains 15 residues. CDR3 nucleotide sequence: TGTGCCAGCAGTTTAAGAGCGGGAGGGACAGATACGCAGTATTTT. Amino acids: CASSLRAGGTDTQYF.

The V call is TRBV7-2, the J call TRBJ2-5; TRBD2 matches 9 bases. V dropped 2 bases and J dropped 5; count of bases not matched to a gene: 3. This CDR3 is 14 amino acids long. Germline-derived CDR1 and CDR2 are SGHTA and FQGNSA. The CDR3 DNA sequence: TGTGCCAGCAGCTTACCTACTAGCGGGGAGACCCAGTACTTC. It specifies CASSLPTSGETQYF.

J is TRBJ1-4 and V is TRBV5-1; no reliable D call. This CDR3 contains 12 residues. Germline CDR1 SGHRS, CDR2 YFSETQ. Trimming removed 0 bases at V and 8 bases at J, with 5 bases between. Here the CDR3 DNA reads TGCGCCAGCAGCTTGGCGGGAGAAAAACTGTTTTTT. Encoded protein: CASSLAGEKLFF.

This clone has only one observation. The chain employs TRBV2 and TRBJ1-2, with TRBD1 as a possible D gene (5 bases). This CDR3 has 12 amino acids. V dropped 2 bases and J dropped 4 bases, with 5 bases sitting between them. Germline lookup yields CDR1 SNHLY and CDR2 FYNNEI. In nucleotides, the CDR3 is TGTGCCAGCAGTGAAAGGGGCTATGGCTACACCTTC. Protein sequence: CASSERGYGYTF. Together with reference TRBV2 and TRBJ1-2, the CDR3 gives the full variable domain: EPEVTQTPSHQVTQMGQEVILRCVPISNHLYFYWYRQILGQKVEFLVSFYNNEISEKSEIFDDQFSVERPDGSNFTLKIRSTKLEDSAMYFCASSERGYGYTFGSGTRLTVV.

This chain links TRBV4-3 with TRBJ1-4; 9 nucleotides line up with TRBD1. In germline, CDR1 is LGHNA, CDR2 YSLEER. V shed 0 bases and J 11 bases; nucleotides not matched to a gene: 10. The CDR3 covers 16 residues. The CDR3: CASSQEGSDRGDKLFF. For the CDR3, the DNA is TGCGCCAGCAGCCAAGAGGGATCGGACAGGGGAGACAAACTGTTTTTT.

This clone was observed a handful of times. The chain combines TRBV7-2 with TRBJ2-1; D not resolved. V dropped 0 bases and J dropped 10 bases, with 10 bases sitting between them. There are 13 residues in the CDR3. The germline V gene encodes CDR1 SGHTA and CDR2 FQGNSA. Written as DNA, the CDR3 is TGTGCCAGCAGCTTAGCGAGGAGTTCGGAGCAGTTCTTC. This translates into CASSLARSSEQFF.

The CDR3 protein is CASSPPGGPYNEQFF. DNA of the CDR3: TGTGCCAGCAGCCCCCCGGGGGGGCCCTACAATGAGCAGTTCTTC. The chain links TRBV9 to TRBJ2-1, with 8 bases matching TRBD2. The CDR3 has 15 amino acids. J lost 2 bases, V lost 4 bases, and 5 bases had no gene match. CDR1 and CDR2 from the germline V gene are SGDLS and YYNGEE.